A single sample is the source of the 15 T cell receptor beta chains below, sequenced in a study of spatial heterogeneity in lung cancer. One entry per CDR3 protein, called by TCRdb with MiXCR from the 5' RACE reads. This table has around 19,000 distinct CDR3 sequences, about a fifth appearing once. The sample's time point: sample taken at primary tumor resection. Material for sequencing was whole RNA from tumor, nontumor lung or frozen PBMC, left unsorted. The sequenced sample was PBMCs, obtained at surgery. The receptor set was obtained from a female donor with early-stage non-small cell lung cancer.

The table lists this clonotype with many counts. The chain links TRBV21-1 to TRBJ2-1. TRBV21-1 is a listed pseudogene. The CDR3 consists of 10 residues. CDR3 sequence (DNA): TGTGCCAGCAGGACCAATGAGCAGTTCTTC. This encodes CASRTNEQFF.

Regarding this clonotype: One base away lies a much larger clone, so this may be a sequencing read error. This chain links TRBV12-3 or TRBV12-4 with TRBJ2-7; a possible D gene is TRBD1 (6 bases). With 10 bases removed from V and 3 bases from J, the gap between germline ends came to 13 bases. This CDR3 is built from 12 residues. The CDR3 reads CANRTGHYEQYF. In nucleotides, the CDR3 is TGTGCCAACAGAACGGGACACTACGAGCAGTACTTC.

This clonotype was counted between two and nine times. This CDR3 is CASTLPGQGNSPLHF. DNA for the CDR3: TGTGCCAGCACCCTTCCGGGACAGGGTAATTCACCCCTCCACTTT. The rearrangement links TRBV28 to TRBJ1-6; 9 bases line up with TRBD1. J gave up 6 bases and V 7 bases, and 7 bases lay outside the gene matches. The germline V gene has CDR1 MDHEN and CDR2 SYDVKM. The length of the CDR3 is 15 residues.

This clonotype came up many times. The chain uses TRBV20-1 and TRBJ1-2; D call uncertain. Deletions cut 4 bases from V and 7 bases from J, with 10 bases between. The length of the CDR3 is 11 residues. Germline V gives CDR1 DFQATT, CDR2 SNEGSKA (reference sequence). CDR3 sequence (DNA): TGCAGTGCTAAATGGTTCCGTGGCTACACCTTC. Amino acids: CSAKWFRGYTF.

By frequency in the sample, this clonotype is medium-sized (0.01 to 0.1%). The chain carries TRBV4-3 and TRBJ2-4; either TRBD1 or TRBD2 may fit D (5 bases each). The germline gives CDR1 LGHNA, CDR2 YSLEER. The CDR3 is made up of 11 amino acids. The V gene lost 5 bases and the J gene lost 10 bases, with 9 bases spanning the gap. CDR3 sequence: CASSSGRIQYF. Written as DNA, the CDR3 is TGCGCCAGCAGCTCGGGACGGATTCAGTACTTC.

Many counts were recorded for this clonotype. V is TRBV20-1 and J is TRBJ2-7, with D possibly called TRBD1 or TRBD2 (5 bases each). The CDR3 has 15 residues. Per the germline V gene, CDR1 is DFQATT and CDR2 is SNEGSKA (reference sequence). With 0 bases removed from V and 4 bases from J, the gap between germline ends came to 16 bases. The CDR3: CSARDVQGGGYEQYF. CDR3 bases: TGCAGTGCTAGAGATGTCCAGGGTGGGGGTTACGAGCAGTACTTC.

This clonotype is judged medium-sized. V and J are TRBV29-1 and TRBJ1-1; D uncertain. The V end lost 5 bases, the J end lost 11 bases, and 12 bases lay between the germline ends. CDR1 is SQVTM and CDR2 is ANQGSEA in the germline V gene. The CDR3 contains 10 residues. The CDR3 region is CSVTRSGAFF. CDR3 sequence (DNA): TGCAGCGTTACTCGGTCTGGGGCTTTCTTT. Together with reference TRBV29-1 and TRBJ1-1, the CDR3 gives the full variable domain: SAVISQKPSRDICQRGTSLTIQCQVDSQVTMMFWYRQQPGQSLTLIATANQGSEATYESGFVIDKFPISRPNLTFSTLTVSNMSPEDSSIYLCSVTRSGAFFGQGTRLTVV.

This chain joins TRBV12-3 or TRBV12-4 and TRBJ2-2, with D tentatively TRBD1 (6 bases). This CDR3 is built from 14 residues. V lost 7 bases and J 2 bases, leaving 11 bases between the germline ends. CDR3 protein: CASTRTENTGELFF. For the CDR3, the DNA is TGTGCCAGCACCCGGACAGAAAACACCGGGGAGCTGTTTTTT.

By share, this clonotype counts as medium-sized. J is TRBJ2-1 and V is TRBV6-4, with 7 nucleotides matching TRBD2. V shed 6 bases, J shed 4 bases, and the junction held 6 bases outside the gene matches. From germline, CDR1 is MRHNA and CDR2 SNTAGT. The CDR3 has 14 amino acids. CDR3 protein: CASSASGTYNEQFF. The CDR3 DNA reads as TGTGCCAGCAGCGCTAGCGGCACTTACAATGAGCAGTTCTTC.

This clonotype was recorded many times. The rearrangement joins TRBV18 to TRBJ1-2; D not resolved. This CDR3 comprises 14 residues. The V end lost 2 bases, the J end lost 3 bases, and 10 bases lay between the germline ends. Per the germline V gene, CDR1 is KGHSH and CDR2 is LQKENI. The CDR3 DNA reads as TGTGCCAGCTCACCAGGGGTGGCCTACTATGGCTACACCTTC. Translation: CASSPGVAYYGYTF.

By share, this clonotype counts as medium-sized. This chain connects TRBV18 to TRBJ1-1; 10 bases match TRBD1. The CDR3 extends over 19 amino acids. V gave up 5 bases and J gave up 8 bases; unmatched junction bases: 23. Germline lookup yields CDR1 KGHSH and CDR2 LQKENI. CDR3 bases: TGTGCCAGCTCAGTTTCGGGACAGGGGCCGTCTCGGGTGAACTTGGAAGCTTTCTTT. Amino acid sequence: CASSVSGQGPSRVNLEAFF.

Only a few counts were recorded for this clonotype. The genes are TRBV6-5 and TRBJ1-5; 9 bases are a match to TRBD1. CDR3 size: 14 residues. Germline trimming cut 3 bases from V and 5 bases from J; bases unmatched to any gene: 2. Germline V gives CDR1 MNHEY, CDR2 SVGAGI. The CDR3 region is CASSYNRGHQPQHF. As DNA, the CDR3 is TGTGCCAGCAGTTATAACAGGGGGCATCAGCCCCAGCATTTT.

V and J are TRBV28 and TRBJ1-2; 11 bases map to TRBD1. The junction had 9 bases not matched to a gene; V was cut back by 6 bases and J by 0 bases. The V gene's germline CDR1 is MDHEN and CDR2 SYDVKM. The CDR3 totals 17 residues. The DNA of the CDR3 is TGTGCCAGCAGAATGCCGGGACAGGGGGGAGCTAACTATGGCTACACCTTC. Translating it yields CASRMPGQGGANYGYTF.

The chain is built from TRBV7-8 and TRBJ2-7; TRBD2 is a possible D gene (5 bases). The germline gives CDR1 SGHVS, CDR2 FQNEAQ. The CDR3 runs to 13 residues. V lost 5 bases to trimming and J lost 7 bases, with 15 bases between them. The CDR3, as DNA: TGTGCCAGCAGCCGGACTCGCTTTATTGAGCAGTACTTC. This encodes CASSRTRFIEQYF.

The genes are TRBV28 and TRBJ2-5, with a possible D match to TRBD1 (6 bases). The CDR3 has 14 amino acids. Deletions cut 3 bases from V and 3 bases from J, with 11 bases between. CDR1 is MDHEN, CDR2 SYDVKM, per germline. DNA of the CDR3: TGTGCCAGCAGTTTGCAGGGGACGAAAGAGACCCAGTACTTC. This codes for CASSLQGTKETQYF.